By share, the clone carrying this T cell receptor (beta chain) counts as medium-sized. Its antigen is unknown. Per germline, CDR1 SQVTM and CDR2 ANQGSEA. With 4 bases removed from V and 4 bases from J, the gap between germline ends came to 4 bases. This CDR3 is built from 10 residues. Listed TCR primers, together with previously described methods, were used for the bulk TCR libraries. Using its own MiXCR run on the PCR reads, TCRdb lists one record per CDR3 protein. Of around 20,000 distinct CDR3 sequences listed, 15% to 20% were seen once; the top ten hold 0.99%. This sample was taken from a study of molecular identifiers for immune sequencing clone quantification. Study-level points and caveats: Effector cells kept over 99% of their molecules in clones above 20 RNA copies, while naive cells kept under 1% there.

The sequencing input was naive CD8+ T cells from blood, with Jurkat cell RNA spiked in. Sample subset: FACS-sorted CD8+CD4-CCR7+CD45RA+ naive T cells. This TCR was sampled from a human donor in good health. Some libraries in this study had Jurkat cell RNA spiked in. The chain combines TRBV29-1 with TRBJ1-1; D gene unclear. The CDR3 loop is CSVGGTEAFF. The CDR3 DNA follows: TGCAGCGTTGGGGGCACTGAAGCTTTCTTT.